The text below deals with one TCR beta chain. The antigen is not known. The data are from a study of cytomegalovirus exposure and HLA in healthy donors. Study results and limitations: The authors enumerated 150 to 200 TCR beta chains as linked to cytomegalovirus.

PCR used 60 Vbeta primers and 13 Jbeta primers. Profiled with immunoSEQ multiplex PCR; TCRdb holds only in-frame clones, not every one. Here the sample spans around 140,000 clones, about 66% being singletons. Donors had nominal health at sampling but likely had unrecorded immune exposures. The receptor comes from a male donor in good health and CMV-seronegative. Source material: PBMCs.

CDR3 nucleotides: TGCAGCGTTACGCAGGGGGCGGTCGGCTACGAGCAGTACTTC. Translating it yields CSVTQGAVGYEQYF. The V and J genes are TRBV29-1 and TRBJ2-7, with TRBD1 matching 8 bases. The trim removed 5 bases at V and 3 bases at J, leaving 9 bases unmatched. This CDR3 is built from 14 residues. CDR1 and CDR2 from the germline V gene are SQVTM and ANQGSEA.